Listed below are T cell receptor beta chains from one sample, sequenced in a study of CD8 T cells in Susac syndrome. TCRdb re-analysed the immunoSEQ multiplex PCR reads in MiXCR, keeping a single row per CDR3 protein. Altogether roughly 200,000 distinct CDR3 sequences are present, 95% being singletons, with the ten largest covering about 0.094%. The material sequenced was CD4+ T cells from PBMCs. Receptors originate from a human donor in good health. The conserved cysteine and the conserved F or W are not part of the CDR3 here.

V: TRBV27
J: TRBJ2-3
length: 11
CDR3: ASSSPRTDTQY

V: TRBV10-3
J: TRBJ2-1
length: 16
CDR3: AISESGTGGGTNNEQF

V: TRBV15
J: TRBJ1-2
length: 14
CDR3: ATSSPSGGSPYGYT

V: TRBV12-3/TRBV12-4
J: TRBJ1-5
length: 7
CDR3: ASGPPQH

V: TRBV29-1
J: TRBJ2-3
length: 11
CDR3: SVEDVGTDTQY

V: TRBV23-1
J: TRBJ1-1
length: 11
CDR3: ASTTHQNTEAF

V: TRBV29-1
J: TRBJ2-2
length: 14
CDR3: SVAAGTSGYTGELF

V: TRBV20-1
J: TRBJ2-1
length: 14
CDR3: SANPRGLSSYNEQF

V: TRBV29-1
J: TRBJ2-3
length: 13
CDR3: SVGESGAPTDTQY

V: TRBV14
J: TRBJ2-5
length: 12
CDR3: ASSPGSTRETQY

V: TRBV5-4
J: TRBJ2-1
length: 13
CDR3: ASSFRTGSYNEQF

V: TRBV6-2/TRBV6-3
J: TRBJ1-2
length: 13
CDR3: ASREGTELFYGYT

V: TRBV7-2
J: TRBJ2-3
length: 13
CDR3: ASSPLAGATDTQY

V: TRBV12-3/TRBV12-4
J: TRBJ2-1
length: 12
CDR3: ASSRRRPGDGQF

V: TRBV6-1
J: TRBJ2-3
length: 13
CDR3: ASSERRGLTDTQY

V: TRBV6-5
J: TRBJ2-5
length: 11
CDR3: ASSYSREETQY